Reported below is one T cell receptor beta chain. The method was immunoSEQ multiplex PCR; TCRdb's version includes in-frame clones alone and lacks a portion of them. The sample includes about 97,000 clones, approximately 95% of them seen just once. This sample is part of a study of technical replicates of blood from four donors. The CDR3 has 17 amino acids. The V gene's germline CDR1 is SGDLS and CDR2 YYNGEE. The ends lost 0 bases at V and 4 bases at J; junction bases unmatched: 5. This TCR was sampled from a human donor in good health. This chain joins TRBV9 and TRBJ2-3, with 13 bases that match TRBD2. The specimen sequenced was T cells isolated from PBMCs. The chain's CDR3 is CASSVETSGRIADTQYF. CDR3 sequence (DNA): TGTGCCAGCAGCGTAGAGACTAGCGGGAGGATAGCAGATACGCAGTATTTT.